This TCR beta chain appears in the sequencing data of a study of blood T cell repertoires in COVID-19. Study-level information: Sites in the United States, Italy and Spain provided acute and convalescent COVID-19 samples.

The CDR3 has 11 amino acids. Trimming cost V 3 bases and J 10 bases, with 8 bases left between them. The germline CDR1 and CDR2 sequences are SGDLS and YYNGEE. Per the original data handling: Estimates of nucleated cell counts were drawn from the amplification of reference gene primers. Generated by immunoSEQ multiplex PCR, the TCRdb table keeps only in-frame clones and is missing some. That table supplies the V and J calls and clone size; D and trimming were determined from the DNA. The sample consists of under 150,000 clones, 83% of them appearing once. The TCR was taken from a man aged 30 to 45 with acute or convalescent COVID-19. The material sequenced was peripheral blood. The chain is built from TRBV9 and TRBJ2-1; a possible D gene is TRBD1 (6 bases). CDR3 nucleotide sequence: TGTGCCAGCAGCGCCACAGGGGAGCAGTTCTTC. Protein sequence: CASSATGEQFF.